The 10 T cell receptor beta chains presented below share a single source sample, sequenced in a study of long-term antiretroviral therapy in people with HIV. This was the immunoSEQ v3.0 assay at survey level. The repertoire was sequenced with immunoSEQ multiplex PCR; TCRdb's copy has only in-frame clones and lacks some. The sample yields 15,000 to 20,000 clones, 70% to 90% seen once. The sequences come from unsorted PBMCs, collected 0.7 years before starting antiretroviral therapy. The receptor set was obtained from a man between 50 and 59 years old with HIV.

A word on this clone: At one of its ends the junction is not consistent with the germline gene, which may arise from a read error. This chain connects TRBV18 to TRBJ1-4; D unclear. From germline, CDR1 is KGHSH and CDR2 LQKENI. The CDR3 has 15 residues. The CDR3 protein is CASSPLSGTNEKLFF. The CDR3 DNA is TGTGCCAGCTCCCCACTATCCGGGACTAATGAAAAACTGTTTTTT.

This chain connects TRBV18 to TRBJ2-2; D not certain. Germline lookup yields CDR1 KGHSH and CDR2 LQKENI. The CDR3 consists of 15 residues. V was pared by 3 bases and J by 0 bases, with 8 bases between. The CDR3 protein is CASSPRTANTGELFF. CDR3 coding DNA: TGTGCCAGCTCACCCCGGACGGCGAACACCGGGGAGCTGTTTTTT. Variable domain in full (rest from reference TRBV18 and TRBJ2-2): NAGVMQNPRHLVRRRGQEARLRCSPMKGHSHVYWYRQLPEEGLKFMVYLQKENIIDESGMPKERFSAEFPKEGPSILRIQQVVRGDSAAYFCASSPRTANTGELFFGEGSRLTVL.

This chain joins TRBV10-3 and TRBJ1-2, with 7 bases aligning to TRBD1. Germline-derived CDR1 and CDR2 are ENHRY and SYGVKD. The junction had 6 bases not matched to a gene; V was cut back by 6 bases and J by 5 bases. The CDR3 extends over 13 amino acids. DNA for the CDR3: TGTGCCATCAGCGTCGACAGGGTGTATGGCTACACCTTC. This codes for CAISVDRVYGYTF.

The chain employs TRBV4-1 and TRBJ2-7; 7 bases align to TRBD2. Trimming at V came to 2 bases and at J to 1 base, leaving 11 bases not matched to a gene. In germline, CDR1 is MGHRA, CDR2 YSYEKL. The CDR3 is made up of 17 amino acids. CDR3: CASSQKAPSGSSYEQYF. CDR3 nucleotide sequence: TGCGCCAGCAGCCAAAAAGCCCCTAGCGGATCTTCCTACGAGCAGTACTTC.

This clone was counted a single time. This chain joins TRBV28 and TRBJ2-1; 10 bases align to TRBD1. This CDR3 contains 15 residues. Per germline, CDR1 MDHEN and CDR2 SYDVKM. The V gene end was trimmed by 5 bases and the J gene end by 8 bases; junction bases not matched to a gene: 9. As DNA, the CDR3 is TGTGCCAGCAGTCGACCGGGACAGGGGTCGCATGAGCAGTTCTTC. It specifies CASSRPGQGSHEQFF.

The chain combines TRBV5-1 with TRBJ2-1, with a weak D call TRBD2 (5 bases). V was shortened by 0 bases and J by 3 bases, with 10 bases between the two germline ends. The CDR3 sequence is 15 residues long. The germline CDR1 and CDR2 sequences are SGHRS and YFSETQ. CDR3 loop: CASSLGGSRYNEQFF. DNA of the CDR3: TGCGCCAGCAGCTTGGGTGGGAGTCGCTACAATGAGCAGTTCTTC.

The count of this clone is one. This rearrangement joins TRBV7-8 to TRBJ1-2; D gene unclear. The CDR3 runs to 15 residues. The V and J ends lost 1 base and 4 bases respectively, with 13 bases between them. Germline loops: CDR1 SGHVS, CDR2 FQNEAQ. In DNA form, the CDR3 reads TGTGCCAGCAGCTTAGTTGCCAGCCTCTTCTATGGCTACACCTTC. It encodes CASSLVASLFYGYTF. The whole variable domain, remainder taken from reference TRBV7-8 and TRBJ1-2, is GAGVSQSPRYKVAKRGQDVALRCDPISGHVSLFWYQQALGQGPEFLTYFQNEAQLDKSGLPSDRFFAERPEGSVSTLKIQRTQQEDSAVYLCASSLVASLFYGYTFGSGTRLTVV.

V and J are TRBV5-4 and TRBJ2-3; 12 bases line up with TRBD2. V lost 4 bases, J lost 2 bases, and 5 bases stayed unmatched. The CDR3 loop spans 16 amino acids. CDR1 is SGHNT and CDR2 is YYREEE in the germline V gene (reference sequence). The CDR3 bases are TGTGCCAGCAGCCTAGGACTAGCGGGACCCACAGATACGCAGTATTTT. Protein: CASSLGLAGPTDTQYF.

This sequence joins TRBV4-3 and TRBJ2-7; D gene unclear. Germline CDR1 and CDR2: LGHNA and YSLEER. V was trimmed by 1 base and J by 0 bases, leaving 10 bases between them. This CDR3 is built from 15 residues. CDR3 sequence: CASSQVKSSSYEQYF. The CDR3 coding sequence is TGCGCCAGCAGCCAAGTTAAGTCCAGCTCCTACGAGCAGTACTTC.

The chain couples TRBV18 to TRBJ1-3; no clear D. CDR3 length equals 17 residues. Germline-derived CDR1 and CDR2 are KGHSH and LQKENI. The V and J ends lost 2 bases and 0 bases respectively, with 14 bases between them. CDR3 region: CASSPSWATSSGNTIYF. In DNA form, the CDR3 reads TGTGCCAGCTCACCAAGCTGGGCAACCAGCTCTGGAAACACCATATATTTT.